This T cell receptor beta chain was sequenced during a study of blood T cell repertoires in COVID-19. The overall study: From the United States, Italy and Spain came samples of acute and convalescent COVID-19. PBMCs, B-cell-depleted T cells, or T cells were the source of the cDNA or gDNA that made up the material.

Clones were read by immunoSEQ multiplex PCR, and TCRdb kept only the in-frame ones, dropping some. The sample has some 250,000 clones, roughly 86% seen once; the top ten hold about 0.7%. Germline-derived CDR1 and CDR2 are MNHEY and SVGAGI. Trimming pared 8 bases from V and 4 bases from J, leaving 11 bases between. The CDR3 is made up of 12 amino acids. The genes are TRBV6-5 and TRBJ1-2; D might be TRBD1 (5 bases). The TCR comes from a human donor in a cohort sampled during active COVID-19. Material for sequencing was peripheral blood. The CDR3 nucleotides are TGTGCCAGCGCGGGGGAAAGCTATGGCTACACCTTC. It specifies CASAGESYGYTF.